Presented here are 16 T cell receptor beta chains from one specimen sequenced in a study of blood T cells in healthy people across ages. With a J-beta primer mix and a sample-barcoded 5' primer, a second PCR ran about 7 to 12 cycles. TCRdb recomputed calls from the 5' RACE reads with MiXCR, one row per CDR3 protein. The sample has roughly 1.4 million distinct CDR3 sequences, approximately 63% seen once. The material sequenced was blood. All receptors come from a man aged 18 to 30 in good health.

The rearrangement joins TRBV2 to TRBJ1-1, with D possibly TRBD1 on 6 matching bases. CDR1 and CDR2 (germline): SNHLY, FYNNEI. Trimming shortened V by 3 bases and J by 3 bases, and 11 bases separated the two germline ends. The CDR3 sequence is 14 residues long. CDR3 sequence: CASSEFGGYTEAFF. In nucleotides, the CDR3 is TGTGCCAGCAGTGAGTTCGGGGGCTACACTGAAGCTTTCTTT.

V gene TRBV6-1 combines with J gene TRBJ1-2; TRBD1 agrees at 12 bases. CDR1 and CDR2 (germline): MNHNS, SASEGT. CDR3 size: 15 residues. The V and J ends lost 11 bases and 7 bases, in that order; junction bases with no gene match: 14. CDR3 in DNA: TGTGCCTTGGGGGACAGGGGGCTTGTCCCGTGTGGCTACACCTTC. This translates into CALGDRGLVPCGYTF.

The chain combines TRBV5-1 with TRBJ2-7; 10 bases agree with TRBD1. Judging by the DNA end, TRBJ2-5 fits better; the J call may be wrong. The CDR3 sequence is 19 residues long. Germline V gene sequence: CDR1 SGHRS, CDR2 YFSETQ. In DNA form, the CDR3 reads TGCGCCAGCAGCCGGGGACTGTGGGACAGGGGACTGATTGGAGAGACCCAGTACTTC. It yields the protein CASSRGLWDRGLIGETQYF.

V and J are TRBV5-1 and TRBJ1-1, with TRBD1 matching over 8 bases. From germline, CDR1 is SGHRS and CDR2 YFSETQ. The CDR3 contains 13 residues. Trimming removed 3 bases from V and 6 bases from J; junction bases left unmatched: 4. The CDR3 DNA follows: TGCGCCAGCAGCTGTGGACAGGGAGCTGAAGCTTTCTTT. Protein sequence: CASSCGQGAEAFF.

The chain recombines TRBV4-1 with TRBJ2-3; D is undetermined. Germline V gives CDR1 MGHRA, CDR2 YSYEKL. With 4 bases removed from V and 1 base from J, the gap between germline ends came to 15 bases. The CDR3 runs to 16 residues. This CDR3 reads CASSPSGYLGTDTQYF. In DNA form, the CDR3 reads TGCGCCAGCAGCCCCTCGGGCTACCTCGGCACAGATACGCAGTATTTT.

The chain has TRBV15 and TRBJ2-7; TRBD2 is a possible D gene (6 bases). The J call is doubtful: the DNA matches TRBJ2-5 better. Germline CDR1 and CDR2: LNHNV and YYDKDF (reference sequence). The CDR3 totals 15 residues. For the CDR3, the DNA is TGTGCCACCAGCAGAGGGGTCCCAGGGAGGGAGACCCAGTACTTC. It yields the protein CATSRGVPGRETQYF.

The CDR3: CASSQTGNYQPQHF. For the CDR3, the DNA is TGCGCCAGCAGCCAAACAGGGAATTATCAGCCCCAGCATTTT. The genes are TRBV4-3 and TRBJ1-5; D is perhaps TRBD1 (6 bases). The CDR3 covers 14 residues. Between the trimmed V and J ends, which lost 2 bases and 5 bases, there was a span of 10 bases. In germline, CDR1 is LGHNA, CDR2 YSLEER.

The J gene is TRBJ1-1, the V gene TRBV5-1, with D tentatively TRBD1 (6 bases). CDR3 length: 13 amino acids. V was clipped by 4 bases and J by 3 bases, with 10 bases between them. From germline, CDR1 is SGHRS and CDR2 YFSETQ. The CDR3 region is CASSETGYTEAFF. CDR3 bases: TGCGCCAGCAGCGAAACAGGGTACACTGAAGCTTTCTTT. Full variable domain (remainder filled in from reference TRBV5-1 and TRBJ1-1): KAGVTQTPRYLIKTRGQQVTLSCSPISGHRSVSWYQQTPGQGLQFLFEYFSETQRNKGNFPGRFSGRQFSNSRSEMNVSTLELGDSALYLCASSETGYTEAFFGQGTRLTVV.

The rearrangement joins TRBV5-1 to TRBJ1-2; the D is unclear. Germline values: CDR1 SGHRS, CDR2 YFSETQ. Trimming left V 0 bases short and J 6 bases short, with 15 bases between. The CDR3 sequence is 15 residues long. Here the CDR3 DNA reads TGCGCCAGCAGCTTGGAGGGCCCCCTAGCCGATGGCTACACCTTC. Amino acid sequence: CASSLEGPLADGYTF. Complete variable domain (other parts from reference TRBV5-1 and TRBJ1-2): KAGVTQTPRYLIKTRGQQVTLSCSPISGHRSVSWYQQTPGQGLQFLFEYFSETQRNKGNFPGRFSGRQFSNSRSEMNVSTLELGDSALYLCASSLEGPLADGYTFGSGTRLTVV.

The chain joins TRBV5-1 to TRBJ2-1; TRBD1 might be the D (5 bases). Germline V gene lookup returns CDR1 SGHRS and CDR2 YFSETQ. V gave up 4 bases and J gave up 4 bases, with 12 bases separating them. There are 14 residues in the CDR3. Here the CDR3 DNA reads TGCGCCAGCAGCGCCTTAGACAGTTACAATGAGCAGTTCTTC. This translates into CASSALDSYNEQFF.

The rearrangement uses TRBV18 and TRBJ2-2, with D perhaps matching TRBD2 (5 bases). CDR3 size: 14 residues. V lost 5 bases and J lost 7, with 14 bases in between. The germline CDR1 and CDR2 sequences are KGHSH and LQKENI. Here the CDR3 reads CASSIPSAGGELFF. DNA for the CDR3: TGTGCCAGCTCAATACCATCGGCGGGCGGGGAGCTGTTTTTT.

The chain links TRBV20-1 to TRBJ2-1; weak D call: TRBD2 (5 bases). CDR1 DFQATT and CDR2 SNEGSKA come from the germline V gene (reference sequence). V was shortened by 0 bases and J by 2 bases, with 11 bases between the two germline ends. The CDR3 loop spans 15 amino acids. This CDR3 reads CSARESGIPYNEQFF. The DNA for the CDR3 is TGCAGTGCTAGAGAGTCCGGGATACCCTACAATGAGCAGTTCTTC.

This clonotype was recorded a few times. V usage is TRBV11-2 and J usage is TRBJ2-7; no definite D call. The CDR3 totals 16 residues. Germline-derived CDR1 and CDR2 are SGHAT and FQNNGV. Trimming took 4 bases from V and 0 from J, leaving 16 bases between them. The CDR3 protein is CASSSYNYLHSYEQYF. The CDR3 nucleotides read TGTGCCAGCAGCTCTTACAACTATCTCCACTCCTACGAGCAGTACTTC.

The chain uses TRBV7-2 and TRBJ1-2; the match to TRBD1 covers 7 bases. The CDR3 consists of 14 residues. The junction had 6 bases not matched to a gene; V was cut back by 2 bases and J by 6 bases. Looked up from germline, CDR1 is SGHTA and CDR2 is FQGNSA. The CDR3 DNA reads as TGTGCCAGCAGCTTATCGGGCAGGGGGGATGGCTACACCTTC. This gives the protein CASSLSGRGDGYTF. The variable domain in full, completed from reference TRBV7-2 and TRBJ1-2, reads GAGVSQSPSNKVTEKGKDVELRCDPISGHTALYWYRQSLGQGLEFLIYFQGNSAPDKSGLPSDRFSAERTGGSVSTLTIQRTQQEDSAVYLCASSLSGRGDGYTFGSGTRLTVV.

V and J are TRBV27 and TRBJ2-3; D gene uncertain. Trimming removed 5 bases from V and 1 base from J, with 16 bases in between. The CDR3 is 16 amino acids. Per the germline V gene, CDR1 is MNHEY and CDR2 is SMNVEV (reference sequence). The CDR3 is CASSDIVDPGTDTQYF. Written as DNA, the CDR3 is TGTGCCAGCAGTGACATCGTCGATCCAGGCACAGATACGCAGTATTTT.

This rearrangement joins TRBV10-3 to TRBJ1-2; no definite D call. Trimming took 0 bases from V and 1 from J, leaving 18 bases between them. Germline CDR1 ENHRY, CDR2 SYGVKD. The CDR3 length is 18 residues. CDR3 sequence: CAISESVIRSRDNYGYTF. CDR3 coding DNA: TGTGCCATCAGTGAGTCCGTGATCCGCTCCCGGGATAACTATGGCTACACCTTC.